This T cell receptor beta chain originates from a study of blood T cell repertoires in COVID-19. Method: immunoSEQ multiplex PCR; TCRdb's copy keeps in-frame clones and lacks some. Of tens of thousands of clones listed, under 90% are singletons. Trimming cost V 4 bases and J 0 bases, with 4 bases left between them. This CDR3 is 12 amino acids long. Germline CDR1 is SQVTM and CDR2 is ANQGSEA. The receptor was derived from a man in his 60s with COVID-19, enrolled during active disease. The sequenced sample was peripheral blood. The J gene is TRBJ1-5, the V gene TRBV29-1; D unresolved. The CDR3 region is CSVGGSNQPQHF. CDR3 DNA sequence: TGCAGCGTTGGCGGTAGCAATCAGCCCCAGCATTTT.